A single T cell receptor beta chain is shown here with its context. The antigen remains undetermined. Healthy bone marrow donors made up the cohort. This specimen belongs to a study of cytomegalovirus exposure and HLA in healthy donors. Findings and limits, study-wide: Confirmation in vitro established that a few CMV-associated chains were specific for CMV antigens. An analysis done earlier found most TCR beta V segments productive about 90% or about 30% of the time.

There are 14 residues in the CDR3. Trimming shortened V by 3 bases and J by 9 bases, and 20 bases separated the two germline ends. Germline loops: CDR1 GTSNPN, CDR2 SVGIG (reference sequence). PCR used 60 Vbeta primers and 13 Jbeta primers. Clones were sequenced by immunoSEQ multiplex PCR, and TCRdb holds only the in-frame ones, with some missing. Found here are over 130,000 clones, approximately 80% of them singletons; the top ten hold about 2.2%. The sequence derives from a man aged 45-60 years in good health and CMV-seronegative. Sequencing input: PBMCs. The chain recombines TRBV30 with TRBJ1-2; D may be TRBD1 (6 bases). This CDR3 reads CAWSAWGGADRYTF. CDR3 bases: TGTGCCTGGAGCGCTTGGGGGGGCGCGGACCGCTACACCTTC.